One sample yielded the 10 T cell receptor beta chains listed below, sequenced in a study of long-term antiretroviral therapy in people with HIV. At the survey level, the v3.0 immunoSEQ assay was run. The table came from immunoSEQ multiplex PCR; TCRdb's copy has only in-frame clones and leaves some out. The data hold around 21,000 clones, with around 83% observed a single time. The specimen was unsorted PBMCs, collected 0.2 years after starting antiretroviral therapy. These receptor sequences come from a woman aged 25-40 years with HIV.

In its sample, this clone was seen once. This chain joins TRBV30 and TRBJ1-1, with TRBD1 as a possible D gene (5 bases). Germline CDR1 GTSNPN, CDR2 SVGIG (reference sequence). This CDR3 is 14 amino acids long. The ends were cut back, 3 bases at V and 1 base at J, with 12 bases in the middle. The CDR3 region is CAWSSGGGNTEAFF. CDR3 DNA: TGTGCCTGGAGCTCGGGGGGAGGGAACACTGAAGCTTTCTTT.

The V and J genes are TRBV9 and TRBJ1-4, with 9 bases identical to TRBD1. After removal of 4 bases from V and 7 bases from J, the junction contained 5 bases not matched to a gene. The CDR3 is 14 residues long. CDR1 and CDR2 (germline): SGDLS, YYNGEE. CDR3 protein: CASSKGQGGEKLFF. CDR3 nucleotides: TGTGCCAGCAGCAAGGGACAGGGTGGTGAAAAACTGTTTTTT.

The gene calls are TRBV5-1 and TRBJ1-1, with 8 bases lining up with TRBD1. This CDR3 is built from 15 residues. V dropped 0 bases and J dropped 7; count of bases not matched to a gene: 8. In germline, CDR1 is SGHRS, CDR2 YFSETQ. The CDR3 DNA reads TGCGCCAGCAGCTTGGACAGGGGGACAATGGGTGAAGCTTTCTTT. This sequence encodes CASSLDRGTMGEAFF.

This clone was observed a few times. The rearrangement uses TRBV5-1 and TRBJ2-5; 8 bases map to TRBD2. Germline CDR1 reads SGHRS; CDR2 reads YFSETQ. The trim removed 4 bases at V and 1 base at J, leaving 9 bases unmatched. This CDR3 spans 16 amino acids. This CDR3 reads CASSQSGGSFQETQYF. CDR3 nucleotide sequence: TGCGCCAGCAGCCAAAGCGGGGGTAGTTTCCAAGAGACCCAGTACTTC.

This clone came up once. V usage is TRBV29-1 and J usage is TRBJ1-1; tentative D call: TRBD1 (5 bases). The V end lost 1 base, the J end lost 1 base, and 16 bases lay between the germline ends. The V gene's germline CDR1 is SQVTM and CDR2 ANQGSEA. The CDR3 extends over 16 amino acids. DNA for the CDR3: TGCAGCGTTGAAGGGGTCCAGGGCCAAACGAACACTGAAGCTTTCTTT. Its translation: CSVEGVQGQTNTEAFF.

This chain uses TRBV29-1 with TRBJ1-2; the match to TRBD1 covers 9 bases. Germline-derived CDR1 and CDR2 are SQVTM and ANQGSEA. The CDR3 length is 13 residues. The trim removed 6 bases at V and 8 bases at J, leaving 10 bases unmatched. The CDR3 DNA follows: TGCAGCGTCGGTAAACAGGGGGCAGGGGGCTACACCTTC. Amino acids: CSVGKQGAGGYTF.

The V and J genes are TRBV7-9 and TRBJ2-3; D is ambiguous. This CDR3 is 11 amino acids long. Germline loops: CDR1 SEHNR, CDR2 FQNEAQ (reference sequence). V shed 8 bases and J shed 4 bases, with 7 bases lying between them. CDR3 residues: CASGEADTQYF. For the CDR3, the DNA is TGTGCCAGCGGGGAAGCAGATACGCAGTATTTT. Based on the CDR3 plus reference TRBV7-9 and TRBJ2-3, the full variable domain is DTGVSQNPRHKITKRGQNVTFRCDPISEHNRLYWYRQTLGQGPEFLTYFQNEAQLEKSRLLSDRFSAERPKGSFSTLEIQRTEQGDSAMYLCASGEADTQYFGPGTRLTVL.

The CDR3 loop is CASSAEALFTDTQYF. The DNA of the CDR3 is TGTGCCAGCAGCGCCGAGGCCCTATTCACAGATACGCAGTATTTT. This chain uses TRBV9 with TRBJ2-3; D ambiguous. Looked up from germline, CDR1 is SGDLS and CDR2 is YYNGEE. Trimming removed 3 bases at V and 2 bases at J, with 13 bases between. The CDR3 consists of 15 residues. Supplemented by reference TRBV9 and TRBJ2-3, the full variable domain reads DSGVTQTPKHLITATGQRVTLRCSPRSGDLSVYWYQQSLDQGLQFLIQYYNGEERAKGNILERFSAQQFPDLHSELNLSSLELGDSALYFCASSAEALFTDTQYFGPGTRLTVL.

The chain joins TRBV2 to TRBJ2-1, with TRBD2 matching 9 bases. The CDR3 has 14 amino acids. The junction had 6 bases not matched to a gene; V was cut back by 6 bases and J by 6 bases. In germline, CDR1 is SNHLY, CDR2 FYNNEI. This CDR3 reads CASSPTSGSNEQFF. The DNA of the CDR3 is TGTGCCAGCAGCCCGACTAGCGGTTCCAATGAGCAGTTCTTC.

This clone was detected only once. This chain joins TRBV7-6 and TRBJ2-6; D is undetermined. The germline gives CDR1 SGHVS, CDR2 FNYEAQ. The CDR3 has 18 amino acids. V was clipped by 4 bases and J by 2 bases, with 18 bases between them. The CDR3 protein is CASSSGTLDSAGANVLTF. The CDR3 bases are TGTGCCAGCAGCTCAGGAACGCTCGATAGTGCTGGGGCCAACGTCCTGACTTTC.